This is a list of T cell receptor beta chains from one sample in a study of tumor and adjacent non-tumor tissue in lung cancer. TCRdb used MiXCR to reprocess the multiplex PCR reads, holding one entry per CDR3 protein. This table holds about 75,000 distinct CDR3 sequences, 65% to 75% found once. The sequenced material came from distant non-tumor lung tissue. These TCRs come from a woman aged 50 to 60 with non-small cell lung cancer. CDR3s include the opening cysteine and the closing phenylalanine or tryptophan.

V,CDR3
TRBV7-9,CASCPFGGTTDTQYF
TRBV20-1,CIARQTSGTDTGEQFF
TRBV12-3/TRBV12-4,CASLEGVGSSARSSYNEQCF
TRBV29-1,CSVAGTGAGESYEQYF
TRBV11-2,CVSSLDPSGWEQYF
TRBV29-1,CSAKTWGEYEQYF
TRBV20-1,CSARAIATDEQYF
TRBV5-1,CASSLCEAGKLFF
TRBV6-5,CASSYGFRGAGELFF
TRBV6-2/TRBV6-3,CVSSGDRGGYTEASF
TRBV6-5,CATLSLGTTDTQYF
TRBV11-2,CASTLRILARGSSYEQYF